Listed below are T cell receptor beta chains from one sample, sequenced in a study of CD8+ T cells in alopecia areata. This table comes from immunoSEQ multiplex PCR, and its TCRdb copy is limited to in-frame clones, with some not included. The repertoire holds 150,000 or so clones, with under 60% as singletons. The sample here was CD8+ T cells sorted from blood, taken at week 0. These receptors were taken from a human donor with alopecia areata. Each CDR3 is given with its conserved first and last residue.

J | V | CDR3
TRBJ2-2 | TRBV29-1 | CSVDPMTGSGELFF
TRBJ2-7 | TRBV29-1 | CSARDRLTYEQYF
TRBJ1-1 | TRBV19 | CASSIDWTTEGSTEAFF
TRBJ1-5 | TRBV6-5 | CARPKRGDSNQPQHF
TRBJ1-6 | TRBV4-3 | CASSQDKGLGSPLHF
TRBJ2-3 | TRBV15 | CATSVGTGTDTQYF
TRBJ1-5 | TRBV15 | CATSPQGNSNQPQHF
TRBJ2-2 | TRBV2 | CASSATGTSGELFF
TRBJ2-1 | TRBV20-1 | CSARQTGEQFF
TRBJ1-1 | TRBV25-1 | CASEPTGEGGTEAFF
TRBJ1-2 | TRBV30 | CAWSDGRFGNYGYTF
TRBJ2-4 | TRBV5-6 | CASSSQEYGMGNIQYF
TRBJ2-1 | TRBV9 | CASSTSQSSYNEQFF
TRBJ2-1 | TRBV30 | CAWSVLGEQFF
TRBJ1-2 | TRBV30 | CAWGDRRPSGYTF
TRBJ2-3 | TRBV9 | CASSARTSGGGDTQYF
TRBJ1-2 | TRBV23-1 | CASSLKQGNGYGYTF
TRBJ2-7 | TRBV4-3 | CASSQDPRQPYEQYF
TRBJ2-1 | TRBV5-6 | CASSLASRGHNEQFF
TRBJ2-7 | TRBV29-1 | CSALGDTVSYEQYF
TRBJ2-2 | TRBV29-1 | CSCLGGPGEVTPGDLFF
TRBJ1-2 | TRBV27 | CASSYRDGYGYTF
TRBJ1-2 | TRBV25-1 | CASSDGVWGNGYTF
TRBJ2-1 | TRBV29-1 | CSVEVDLPGSYNEQFF
TRBJ1-1 | TRBV30 | CAWSMNTEAFF
TRBJ2-7 | TRBV5-1 | CASSTGPTYEQYF
TRBJ2-2 | TRBV7-2 | CASSPTSGGPTGELFF
TRBJ1-2 | TRBV5-1 | CASSSGINYGYTF
TRBJ1-6 | TRBV6-5 | CASSYSYNSPLHF
TRBJ1-1 | TRBV29-1 | CSVLFRAPEAFF
TRBJ1-1 | TRBV29-1 | CSGREHTEAFF
TRBJ2-7 | TRBV7-2 | CASTQGAHYEQYF
TRBJ1-2 | TRBV7-9 | CASSCGGQVTYTF
TRBJ2-1 | TRBV19 | CASSMGGYNEQFF
TRBJ2-7 | TRBV4-3 | CASSPRLAGNEQYF
TRBJ1-1 | TRBV28 | CASSYGTEAFF
TRBJ1-4 | TRBV20-1 | CSAREAGRLFF
TRBJ2-7 | TRBV5-1 | CASSSDSAYEQYF
TRBJ1-1 | TRBV15 | CATSEILNTEAFF
TRBJ1-1 | TRBV27 | CASSGGTEAFF
TRBJ2-1 | TRBV19 | CASSRGGAPNEQFF
TRBJ1-2 | TRBV29-1 | CSVEYATGYTF
TRBJ1-6 | TRBV9 | CASSVRDGDYNSPLHF
TRBJ2-7 | TRBV6-5 | CASSPGSSSYEQYF
TRBJ1-1 | TRBV2 | CASSGDLRGGRVTEAFF
TRBJ2-3 | TRBV6-5 | CASSYTTSDTQYF
TRBJ1-1 | TRBV11-2 | CASSPQRGLAFF
TRBJ1-1 | TRBV9 | CASSVGERGRTEAFF
TRBJ1-1 | TRBV4-1 | CASSHAGTEAFF
TRBJ1-1 | TRBV7-2 | CASSHYRDDTEAFF
TRBJ2-7 | TRBV7-8 | CASSPEPSSYEQYF
TRBJ2-4 | TRBV27 | CASGDRGTKNIQYF